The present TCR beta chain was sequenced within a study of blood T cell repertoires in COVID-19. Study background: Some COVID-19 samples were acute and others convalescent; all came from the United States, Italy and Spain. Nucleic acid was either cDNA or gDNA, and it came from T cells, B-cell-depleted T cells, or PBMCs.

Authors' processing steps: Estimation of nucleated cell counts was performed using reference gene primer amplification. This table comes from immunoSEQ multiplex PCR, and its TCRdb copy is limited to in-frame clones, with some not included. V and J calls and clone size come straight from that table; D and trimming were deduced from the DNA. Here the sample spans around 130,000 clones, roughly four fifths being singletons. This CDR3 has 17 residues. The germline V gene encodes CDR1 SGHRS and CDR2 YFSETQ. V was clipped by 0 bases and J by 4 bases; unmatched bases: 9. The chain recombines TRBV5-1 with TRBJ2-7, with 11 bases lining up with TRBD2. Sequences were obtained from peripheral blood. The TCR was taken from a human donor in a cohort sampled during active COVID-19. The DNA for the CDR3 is TGCGCCAGCAGCTTGGGGCTAGCGGGAGGACCTAATTACGAGCAGTACTTC. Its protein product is CASSLGLAGGPNYEQYF.